What follows are 26 T cell receptor beta chains derived from one specimen sequenced in a study of identical twins. Each CDR3 protein is one row after TCRdb ran MiXCR on the 5' RACE reads. Among approximately 220,000 distinct CDR3 sequences listed, approximately 8.3% were seen once. These data are also associated with another study on yellow fever vaccine responses in identical twins.

Sequenced input: memory (CD45RO+) T cells sorted from blood. The receptor set was obtained from a woman younger than 30 in good health.

This clonotype was observed at least ten times. The rearrangement joins TRBV12-3 or TRBV12-4 to TRBJ2-3; TRBD2 is a possible D gene (5 bases). Trimming took off 6 bases at V and 2 bases at J, with 18 bases between the two ends. The CDR3 contains 16 residues. This chain's CDR3 is CASSQRKAELTDTQYF. The CDR3 bases are TGTGCCAGCAGCCAACGTAAAGCGGAACTCACAGATACGCAGTATTTT.

This clonotype was found many times. The chain uses TRBV7-8 and TRBJ2-3; D is ambiguous. Deletions cut 1 base from V and 4 bases from J, with 12 bases between. Germline V lookup: CDR1 SGHVS, CDR2 FQNEAQ. The CDR3 consists of 15 residues. The CDR3 DNA sequence: TGTGCCAGCAGCTTAGTGGCTCACGGTCCAGATACGCAGTATTTT. Protein: CASSLVAHGPDTQYF.

This clonotype showed up many times. This chain joins TRBV6-2 or TRBV6-3 and TRBJ2-1; D not resolved. CDR3 length: 13 amino acids. Germline CDR1 is MNHEY and CDR2 is SVGEGT. V was shortened by 2 bases and J by 5 bases, with 7 bases between the two germline ends. CDR3 amino acids: CASSYGPDNEQFF. DNA for the CDR3: TGTGCCAGCAGTTACGGTCCGGACAATGAGCAGTTCTTC.

The sample holds a few counts of this clonotype. The chain employs TRBV18 and TRBJ2-7; D may be TRBD2 (6 bases). V was clipped by 2 bases and J by 5 bases, with 7 bases between them. The CDR3 contains 12 residues. Germline lookup yields CDR1 KGHSH and CDR2 LQKENI. CDR3 residues: CASSPAGNEQYF. CDR3 sequence (DNA): TGTGCCAGCTCACCAGCGGGAAACGAGCAGTACTTC.

This clonotype was counted ten times or more. The gene calls are TRBV12-3 or TRBV12-4 and TRBJ2-2; D possibly corresponds to TRBD1 (5 bases). The V and J ends lost 5 bases and 7 bases respectively, with 11 bases between them. This CDR3 is 13 amino acids long. The CDR3 DNA reads TGTGCCAGCAGTCCAAGACAGAGCGGGGAGCTGTTTTTT. It translates to CASSPRQSGELFF.

CDR3 DNA: TGTGCCAGCAGCAAAGGAAGCGGGGGAGGTACCCGGTGGACCCAGTACTTC. This sequence encodes CASSKGSGGGTRWTQYF. The chain uses TRBV6-1 and TRBJ2-5; TRBD2 matches at 8 bases. In germline, CDR1 is MNHNS, CDR2 SASEGT. CDR3 length: 17 residues. The junction had 19 bases not matched to a gene; V was cut back by 6 bases and J by 7 bases.

This clonotype occurred many times. The rearrangement links TRBV7-9 to TRBJ2-5; 10 bases agree with TRBD2. Germline CDR1 SEHNR, CDR2 FQNEAQ (reference sequence). Trimming took 6 bases from V and 5 from J; bases not matched to a gene: 3. The CDR3 has 13 amino acids. This chain's CDR3 is CASSPAGGETQYF. CDR3 in DNA: TGTGCCAGCAGTCCAGCGGGGGGGGAGACCCAGTACTTC.

V usage is TRBV20-1 and J usage is TRBJ1-6, with 7 positions matching TRBD1. Germline values: CDR1 DFQATT, CDR2 SNEGSKA (reference sequence). The CDR3 has 14 amino acids. J was trimmed by 9 bases and V by 4 bases; bases with no gene match: 9. In DNA form, the CDR3 reads TGCAGTGCTACGTTGACAGGGTCGGGTTCACCCCTCCACTTT. The encoded protein is CSATLTGSGSPLHF.

This clonotype was recorded a few times. This chain uses TRBV12-3 or TRBV12-4 with TRBJ2-7, with 10 bases aligning to TRBD2. The CDR3 spans 16 residues. The V gene end was trimmed by 2 bases and the J gene end by 3 bases; junction bases not matched to a gene: 7. CDR3 nucleotides: TGTGCCAGCAGTTTACTCCCAGCGGGGGGGCTCTACGAGCAGTACTTC. Its protein product is CASSLLPAGGLYEQYF.

The gene calls are TRBV7-2 and TRBJ2-1, with D hard to call. CDR1 is SGHTA and CDR2 is FQGNSA in the germline V gene. V was shortened by 6 bases and J by 5 bases, with 11 bases between the two germline ends. The CDR3 length is 13 residues. The CDR3 coding sequence is TGTGCCAGCAGGGGAACATACGACAATGAGCAGTTCTTC. This sequence encodes CASRGTYDNEQFF.

At least ten counts were recorded for this clonotype. This chain connects TRBV29-1 to TRBJ1-2, with TRBD1 matching 7 bases. The V segment lost 7 bases and the J segment 5 bases; nucleotides outside the gene matches: 10. The CDR3 has 13 amino acids. Germline assignment: CDR1 SQVTM and CDR2 ANQGSEA. CDR3 nucleotide sequence: TGCAGCGCTGAGGGACAGCCCAAATATGGCTACACCTTC. It translates to CSAEGQPKYGYTF.

The chain joins TRBV10-2 to TRBJ2-7, with D possibly being TRBD1 (6 bases). CDR1 and CDR2 (germline): WSHSY, SAAADI. Trimming left V 6 bases short and J 5 bases short, with 20 bases between. This CDR3 comprises 15 residues. The CDR3 DNA reads TGCGCCAGCAGAAGACCTAACAGGGACGAGGACGAGCAGTACTTC. This translates into CASRRPNRDEDEQYF.

This clonotype was detected ten times or more. The rearrangement uses TRBV6-2 or TRBV6-3 and TRBJ2-7; D ambiguous. V was clipped by 4 bases and J by 2 bases, with 9 bases between them. CDR3 length: 13 amino acids. Looked up from germline, CDR1 is MNHEY and CDR2 is SVGEGT. This CDR3 is CASSLGGTYEQYF. In DNA, the CDR3 is TGTGCCAGCAGTTTGGGCGGAACCTACGAGCAGTACTTC.

The table lists this clonotype with a few counts. The CDR3 is CASSEWISSGNIQYF. The CDR3 DNA reads as TGTGCCAGCAGTGAATGGATTTCTTCAGGGAACATTCAGTACTTC. This chain joins TRBV6-1 and TRBJ2-4, with D possibly being TRBD1 (5 bases). This CDR3 has 15 amino acids. The germline gives CDR1 MNHNS, CDR2 SASEGT. V lost 2 bases and J lost 7, with 15 bases in between.

The chain uses TRBV7-2 and TRBJ2-7; the match to TRBD2 covers 7 bases. The CDR3 covers 17 residues. The germline CDR1 and CDR2 sequences are SGHTA and FQGNSA. V lost 5 bases and J lost 1; bases outside the gene matches: 14. The CDR3, as DNA: TGTGCCAGCAGCGTCTCTGTTGGGGGAGGGACTTCCTACGAGCAGTACTTC. Its protein is CASSVSVGGGTSYEQYF.

At least ten counts were recorded for this clonotype. The V gene is TRBV20-1, the J gene TRBJ2-5, with 8 nucleotides matching TRBD2. The V segment lost 6 bases and the J segment 5 bases; nucleotides outside the gene matches: 11. CDR1 is DFQATT, CDR2 SNEGSKA, per germline (reference sequence). This CDR3 is built from 14 residues. The CDR3 DNA reads TGCAGTGCGGGGGGTAGCGGGAAGGCGGAGACCCAGTACTTC. Its protein is CSAGGSGKAETQYF.

This clonotype was seen more than once but under ten times. The V call is TRBV3-1, the J call TRBJ2-7; D not resolved. From germline, CDR1 is LGHDT and CDR2 YNNKEL (reference sequence). With 4 bases removed from V and 6 bases from J, the gap between germline ends came to 13 bases. CDR3 size: 13 residues. The CDR3 coding sequence is TGTGCCAGCAGCCTTCCACTCCAAGGCGAGCAGTACTTC. This translates into CASSLPLQGEQYF.

This clonotype was counted only a few times. The V and J genes are TRBV7-2 and TRBJ1-2; 8 bases agree with TRBD1. CDR1 is SGHTA, CDR2 FQGNSA, per germline. The J segment lost 4 bases and the V segment lost 6 bases, leaving 16 bases of the junction unmatched. This CDR3 is built from 17 residues. CDR3: CASRGSGTQGAFYGYTF. CDR3 nucleotide sequence: TGTGCCAGCAGGGGTTCCGGGACTCAGGGGGCGTTCTATGGCTACACCTTC.

This clonotype has a count of ten or more. The rearrangement uses TRBV3-1 and TRBJ2-3; 11 bases fit TRBD2. CDR3 length: 15 residues. The germline gives CDR1 LGHDT, CDR2 YNNKEL (reference sequence). Trimming removed 3 bases from V and 3 bases from J; junction bases left unmatched: 2. The CDR3 loop is CASSHSGRATDTQYF. The CDR3 DNA is TGTGCCAGCAGCCATAGCGGGAGGGCGACAGATACGCAGTATTTT.

This chain joins TRBV7-9 and TRBJ1-3; TRBD1 matches 7 bases. The CDR3 is 15 residues long. V lost 6 bases, J lost 3 bases, and 8 bases stayed unmatched. Germline V gives CDR1 SEHNR, CDR2 FQNEAQ (reference sequence). In nucleotides, the CDR3 is TGTGCCAGCAGTTCGAACAGGGGAAATGGAAACACCATATATTTT. This encodes CASSSNRGNGNTIYF.

This clonotype showed up just a few times. This chain uses TRBV6-2 or TRBV6-3 with TRBJ2-1; TRBD2 is a possible D gene (5 bases). CDR3 length: 15 residues. V was pared by 2 bases and J by 6 bases, with 14 bases between. In germline, CDR1 is MNHEY, CDR2 SVGEGT. The CDR3 DNA is TGTGCCAGCAGTTACGGGAGCCTCCTTGGCAATGAGCAGTTCTTC. Its translation is CASSYGSLLGNEQFF.

The chain recombines TRBV28 with TRBJ2-5; no reliable D call. Per germline, CDR1 MDHEN and CDR2 SYDVKM. With 3 bases removed from V and 2 bases from J, the gap between germline ends came to 10 bases. The CDR3 runs to 14 residues. CDR3 protein: CASSLPLPQETQYF. As DNA, the CDR3 is TGTGCCAGCAGTTTGCCACTACCACAAGAGACCCAGTACTTC.

This clonotype came up a few times. The chain carries TRBV5-5 and TRBJ2-3, with a weak D call TRBD2 (5 bases). The V end lost 4 bases, the J end lost 0 bases, and 15 bases lay between the germline ends. In germline, CDR1 is SGHKS, CDR2 YYEKEE (reference sequence). CDR3 length: 16 residues. CDR3 nucleotide sequence: TGTGCCAGCAGCCCCGGAGGCCAGGCTAGCACAGATACGCAGTATTTT. Translated, it gives CASSPGGQASTDTQYF.

In this sample, this clonotype turned up many times. This chain connects TRBV4-1 to TRBJ2-7; tentative D call: TRBD1 (5 bases). Germline V gives CDR1 MGHRA, CDR2 YSYEKL. The CDR3 is made up of 15 amino acids. V was clipped by 1 base and J by 4 bases, with 14 bases between them. The CDR3 DNA reads TGCGCCAGCAGCCAAGGGGGCTTAACACGTTACGAGCAGTACTTC. This gives the protein CASSQGGLTRYEQYF.

This clonotype was detected a few times. The CDR3, as DNA: TGTGCCAGCAGCCGCAGGACAGAAAACATTCAGTACTTC. Amino acid sequence: CASSRRTENIQYF. The chain recombines TRBV7-2 with TRBJ2-4, with D possibly TRBD1 on 6 matching bases. Trimming cost V 5 bases and J 5 bases, with 10 bases left between them. The CDR3 loop spans 13 amino acids. Germline V gene lookup returns CDR1 SGHTA and CDR2 FQGNSA.

This clonotype was counted at least ten times. This chain connects TRBV29-1 to TRBJ1-2, with D maybe TRBD1 (6 bases). CDR3 length: 12 amino acids. CDR1 SQVTM and CDR2 ANQGSEA come from the germline V gene. With 7 bases removed from V and 2 bases from J, the gap between germline ends came to 11 bases. DNA of the CDR3: TGCAGCGATGGGGGCCCCAACTATGGCTACACCTTC. It is translated as CSDGGPNYGYTF.